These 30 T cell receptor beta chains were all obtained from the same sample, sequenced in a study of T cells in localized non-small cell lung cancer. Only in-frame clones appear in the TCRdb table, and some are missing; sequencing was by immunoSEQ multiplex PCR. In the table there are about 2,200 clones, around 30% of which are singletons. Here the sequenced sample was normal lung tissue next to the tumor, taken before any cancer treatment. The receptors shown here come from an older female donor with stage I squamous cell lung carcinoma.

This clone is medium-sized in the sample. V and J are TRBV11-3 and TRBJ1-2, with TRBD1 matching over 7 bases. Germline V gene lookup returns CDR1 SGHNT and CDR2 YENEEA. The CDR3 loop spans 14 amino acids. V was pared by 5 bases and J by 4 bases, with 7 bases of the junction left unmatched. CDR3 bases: TGTGCCAGCAGCCTCTCAGGGGGTAGCTATGGCTACACCTTC. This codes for CASSLSGGSYGYTF.

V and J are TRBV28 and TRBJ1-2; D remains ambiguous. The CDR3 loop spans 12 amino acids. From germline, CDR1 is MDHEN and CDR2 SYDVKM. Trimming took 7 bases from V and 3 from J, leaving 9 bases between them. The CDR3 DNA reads TGTGCCAGCATAAAATCCGACTATGGCTACACCTTC. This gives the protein CASIKSDYGYTF.

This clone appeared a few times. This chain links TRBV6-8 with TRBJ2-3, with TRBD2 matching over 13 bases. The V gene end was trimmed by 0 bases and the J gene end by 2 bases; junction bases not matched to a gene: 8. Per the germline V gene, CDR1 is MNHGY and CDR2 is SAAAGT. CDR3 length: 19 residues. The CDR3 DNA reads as TGTGCCAGCAGTTACTCGAGCACTAGCGGGAGGGGTTACACAGATACGCAGTATTTT. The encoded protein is CASSYSSTSGRGYTDTQYF.

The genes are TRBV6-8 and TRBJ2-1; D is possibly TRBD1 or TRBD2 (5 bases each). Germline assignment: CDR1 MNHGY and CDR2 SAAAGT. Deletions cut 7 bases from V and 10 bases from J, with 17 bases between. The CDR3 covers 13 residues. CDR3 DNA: TGTGCCAGCAACTCCCGGGGCCTATCAGAGCAGTTCTTC. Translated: CASNSRGLSEQFF.

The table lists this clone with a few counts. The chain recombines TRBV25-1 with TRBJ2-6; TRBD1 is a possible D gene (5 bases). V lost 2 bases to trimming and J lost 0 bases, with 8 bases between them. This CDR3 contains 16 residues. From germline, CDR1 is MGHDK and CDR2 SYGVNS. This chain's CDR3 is CASSEGAPSGANVLTF. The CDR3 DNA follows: TGTGCCAGCAGTGAAGGGGCCCCCTCTGGGGCCAACGTCCTGACTTTC. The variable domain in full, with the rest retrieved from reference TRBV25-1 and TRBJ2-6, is EADIYQTPRYLVIGTGKKITLECSQTMGHDKMYWYQQDPGMELHLIHYSYGVNSTEKGDLSSESTVSRIRTEHFPLTLESARPSHTSQYLCASSEGAPSGANVLTFGAGSRLTVL.

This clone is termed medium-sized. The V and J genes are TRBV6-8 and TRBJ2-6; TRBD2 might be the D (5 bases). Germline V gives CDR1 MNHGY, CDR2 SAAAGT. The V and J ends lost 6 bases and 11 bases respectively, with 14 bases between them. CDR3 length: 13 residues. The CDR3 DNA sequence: TGTGCCAGCAGCGGGAACCCCGGTTACGTCCTGACTTTC. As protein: CASSGNPGYVLTF.

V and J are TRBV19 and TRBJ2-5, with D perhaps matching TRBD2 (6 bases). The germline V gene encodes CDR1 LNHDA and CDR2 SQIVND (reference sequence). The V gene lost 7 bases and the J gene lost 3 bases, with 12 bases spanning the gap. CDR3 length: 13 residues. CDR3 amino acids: CASTPSGEETQYF. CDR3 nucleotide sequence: TGTGCCAGTACCCCATCGGGAGAAGAGACCCAGTACTTC.

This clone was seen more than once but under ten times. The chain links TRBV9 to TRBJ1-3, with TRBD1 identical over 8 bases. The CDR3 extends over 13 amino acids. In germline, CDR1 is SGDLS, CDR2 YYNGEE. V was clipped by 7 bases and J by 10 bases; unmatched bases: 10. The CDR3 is CASSGQGLLTIYF. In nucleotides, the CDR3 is TGTGCCAGCTCAGGACAGGGCCTATTGACCATATATTTT.

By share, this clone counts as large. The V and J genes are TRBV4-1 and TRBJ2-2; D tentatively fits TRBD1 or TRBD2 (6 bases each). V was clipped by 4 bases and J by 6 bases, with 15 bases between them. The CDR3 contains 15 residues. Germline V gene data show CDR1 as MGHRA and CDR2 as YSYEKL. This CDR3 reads CASSPKRGASGELFF. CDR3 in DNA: TGCGCCAGCAGCCCTAAGAGGGGGGCTTCCGGGGAGCTGTTTTTT.

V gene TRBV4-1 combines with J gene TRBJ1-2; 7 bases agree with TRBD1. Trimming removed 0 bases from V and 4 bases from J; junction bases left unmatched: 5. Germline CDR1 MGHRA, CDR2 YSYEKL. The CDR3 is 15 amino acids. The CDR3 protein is CASSQEGGTVYGYTF. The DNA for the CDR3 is TGCGCCAGCAGCCAAGAAGGGGGGACAGTCTATGGCTACACCTTC.

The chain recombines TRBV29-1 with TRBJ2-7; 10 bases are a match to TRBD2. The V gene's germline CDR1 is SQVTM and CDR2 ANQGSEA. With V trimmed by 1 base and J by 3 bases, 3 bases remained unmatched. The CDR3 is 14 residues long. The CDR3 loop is CSVEVAGGVYEQYF. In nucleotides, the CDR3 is TGCAGCGTTGAAGTAGCGGGAGGAGTCTACGAGCAGTACTTC.

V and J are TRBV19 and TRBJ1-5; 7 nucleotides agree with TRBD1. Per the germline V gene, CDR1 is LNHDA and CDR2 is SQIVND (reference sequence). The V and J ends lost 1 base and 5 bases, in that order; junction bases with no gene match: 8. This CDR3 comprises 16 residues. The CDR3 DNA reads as TGTGCCAGTAGTATAGGTTTGGGACAGAGATATCAGCCCCAGCATTTT. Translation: CASSIGLGQRYQPQHF.

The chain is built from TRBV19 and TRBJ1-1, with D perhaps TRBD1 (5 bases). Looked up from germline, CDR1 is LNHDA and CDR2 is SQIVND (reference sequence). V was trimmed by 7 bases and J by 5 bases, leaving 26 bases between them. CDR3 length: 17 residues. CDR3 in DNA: TGTGCCAGTACCCGCTCCAGCCGGCGGGGCGTGGTAACTGAAGCTTTCTTT. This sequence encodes CASTRSSRRGVVTEAFF.

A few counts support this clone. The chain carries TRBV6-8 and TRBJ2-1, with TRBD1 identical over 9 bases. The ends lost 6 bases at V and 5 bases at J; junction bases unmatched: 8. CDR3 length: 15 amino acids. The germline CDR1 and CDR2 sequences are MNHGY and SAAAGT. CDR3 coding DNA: TGTGCCAGCAGAGAGAGGACAGGGGCAAACAATGAGCAGTTCTTC. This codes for CASRERTGANNEQFF.

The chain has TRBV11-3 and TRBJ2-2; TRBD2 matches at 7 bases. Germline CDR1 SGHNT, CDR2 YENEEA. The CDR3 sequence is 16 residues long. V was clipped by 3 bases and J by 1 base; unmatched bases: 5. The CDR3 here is CASSFPSGLNTGELFF. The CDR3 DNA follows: TGTGCCAGCAGCTTCCCTAGCGGTCTGAACACCGGGGAGCTGTTTTTT. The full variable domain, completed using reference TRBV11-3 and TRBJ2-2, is EAGVVQSPRYKIIEKKQPVAFWCNPISGHNTLYWYLQNLGQGPELLIRYENEEAVDDSQLPKDRFSAERLKGVDSTLKIQPAELGDSAVYLCASSFPSGLNTGELFFGEGSRLTVL.

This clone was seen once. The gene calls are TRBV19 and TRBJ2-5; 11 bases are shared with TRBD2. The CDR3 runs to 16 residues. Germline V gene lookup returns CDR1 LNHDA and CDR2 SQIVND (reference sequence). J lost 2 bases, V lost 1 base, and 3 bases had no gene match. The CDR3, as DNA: TGTGCCAGTAGTATAGTGGGGACTAGCGGACAAGAGACCCAGTACTTC. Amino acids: CASSIVGTSGQETQYF.

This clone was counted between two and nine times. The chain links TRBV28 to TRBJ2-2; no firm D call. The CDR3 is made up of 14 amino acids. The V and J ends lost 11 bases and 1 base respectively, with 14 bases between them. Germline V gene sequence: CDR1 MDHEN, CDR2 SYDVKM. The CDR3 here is CAGAAVGNTGELFF. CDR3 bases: TGTGCCGGCGCAGCCGTAGGGAACACCGGGGAGCTGTTTTTT.

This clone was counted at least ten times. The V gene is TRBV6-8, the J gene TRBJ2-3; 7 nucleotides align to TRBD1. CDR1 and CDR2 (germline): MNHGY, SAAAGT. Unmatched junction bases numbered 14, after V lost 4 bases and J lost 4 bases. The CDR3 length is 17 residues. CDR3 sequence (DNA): TGTGCCAGCAGTTTGGGTATGAGCAGGGGGATTGCAGATACGCAGTATTTT. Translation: CASSLGMSRGIADTQYF.

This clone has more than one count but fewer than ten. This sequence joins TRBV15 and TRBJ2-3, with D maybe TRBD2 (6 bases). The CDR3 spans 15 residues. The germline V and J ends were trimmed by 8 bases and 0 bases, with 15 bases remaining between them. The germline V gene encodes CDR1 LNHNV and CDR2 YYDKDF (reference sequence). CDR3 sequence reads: CATGRGGSSTDTQYF. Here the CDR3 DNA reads TGTGCCACCGGGCGTGGGGGGAGTAGCACAGATACGCAGTATTTT.

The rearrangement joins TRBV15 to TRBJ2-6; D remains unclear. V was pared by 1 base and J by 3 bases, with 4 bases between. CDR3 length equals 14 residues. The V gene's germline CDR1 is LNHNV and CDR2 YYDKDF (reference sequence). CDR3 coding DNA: TGTGCCACCAGCAGAGTCTTTGGGGCCAACGTCCTGACTTTC. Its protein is CATSRVFGANVLTF.

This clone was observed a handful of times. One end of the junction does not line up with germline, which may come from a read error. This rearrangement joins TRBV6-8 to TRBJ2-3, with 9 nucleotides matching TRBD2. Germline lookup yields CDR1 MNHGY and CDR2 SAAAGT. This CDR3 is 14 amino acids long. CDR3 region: CASSDSSGADTQYF. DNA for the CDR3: TGTGCCAGCAGTGACTCTAGCGGGGCAGATACGCAGTATTTT.

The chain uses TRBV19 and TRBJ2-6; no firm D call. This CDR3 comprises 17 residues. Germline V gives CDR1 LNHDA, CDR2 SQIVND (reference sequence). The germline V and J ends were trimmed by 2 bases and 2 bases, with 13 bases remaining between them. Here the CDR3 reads CASSITYKETGANVLTF. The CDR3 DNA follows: TGTGCCAGTAGTATAACATATAAGGAGACTGGGGCCAACGTCCTGACTTTC. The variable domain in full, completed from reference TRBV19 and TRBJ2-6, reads DGGITQSPKYLFRKEGQNVTLSCEQNLNHDAMYWYRQDPGQGLRLIYYSQIVNDFQKGDIAEGYSVSREKKESFPLTVTSAQKNPTAFYLCASSITYKETGANVLTFGAGSRLTVL.

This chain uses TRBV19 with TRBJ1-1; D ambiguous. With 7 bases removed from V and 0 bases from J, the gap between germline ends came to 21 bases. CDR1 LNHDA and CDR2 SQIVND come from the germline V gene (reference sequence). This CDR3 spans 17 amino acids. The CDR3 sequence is CASKVRSGGRMNTEAFF. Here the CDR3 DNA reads TGTGCCAGTAAAGTCCGAAGTGGCGGACGGATGAACACTGAAGCTTTCTTT.

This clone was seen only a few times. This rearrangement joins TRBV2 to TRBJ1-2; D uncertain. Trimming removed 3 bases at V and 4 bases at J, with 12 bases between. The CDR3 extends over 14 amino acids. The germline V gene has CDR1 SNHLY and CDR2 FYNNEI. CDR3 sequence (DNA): TGTGCCAGCAGTGAGCCCCCGAGGGCCTATGGCTACACCTTC. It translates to CASSEPPRAYGYTF.

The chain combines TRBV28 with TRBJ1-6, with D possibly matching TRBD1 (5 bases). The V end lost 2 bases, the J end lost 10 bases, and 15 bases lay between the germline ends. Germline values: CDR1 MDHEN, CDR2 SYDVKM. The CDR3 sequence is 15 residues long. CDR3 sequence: CASSLGGPKGSPLHF. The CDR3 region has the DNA TGTGCCAGCAGTTTAGGAGGGCCAAAGGGGTCACCCCTCCACTTT.

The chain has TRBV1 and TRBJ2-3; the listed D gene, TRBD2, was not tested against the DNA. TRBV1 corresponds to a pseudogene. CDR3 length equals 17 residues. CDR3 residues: CASSQVIVTSGVDTQYF. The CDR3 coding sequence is TGCGCCAGCAGCCAAGTGATTGTGACTAGCGGGGTAGATACGCAGTATTTT.

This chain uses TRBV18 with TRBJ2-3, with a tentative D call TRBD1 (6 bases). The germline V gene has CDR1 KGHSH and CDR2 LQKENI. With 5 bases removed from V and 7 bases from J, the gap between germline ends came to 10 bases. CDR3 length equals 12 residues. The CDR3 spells CASSSRDNTQYF. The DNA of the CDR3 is TGTGCCAGCTCATCCCGGGACAATACGCAGTATTTT.

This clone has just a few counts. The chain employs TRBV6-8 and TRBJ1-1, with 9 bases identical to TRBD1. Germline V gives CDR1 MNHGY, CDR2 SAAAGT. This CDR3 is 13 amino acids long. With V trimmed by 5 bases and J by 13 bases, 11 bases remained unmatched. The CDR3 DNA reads TGTGCCAGCAGTACCCTTCTTACAGGGGGCGGTTTCTTT. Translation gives CASSTLLTGGGFF.

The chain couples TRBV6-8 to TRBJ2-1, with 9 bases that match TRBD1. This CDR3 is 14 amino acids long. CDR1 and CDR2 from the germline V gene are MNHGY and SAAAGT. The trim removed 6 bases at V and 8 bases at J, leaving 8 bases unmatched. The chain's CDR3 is CASSLQGAGDEQFF. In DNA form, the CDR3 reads TGTGCCAGCAGCCTACAGGGGGCGGGGGATGAGCAGTTCTTC.

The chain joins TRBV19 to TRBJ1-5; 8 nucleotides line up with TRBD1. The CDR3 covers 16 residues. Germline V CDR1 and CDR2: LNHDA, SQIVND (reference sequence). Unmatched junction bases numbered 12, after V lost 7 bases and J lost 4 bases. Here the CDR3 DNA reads TGTGCCAGTACCCCCGGACAGGGAATAGGAAATCAGCCCCAGCATTTT. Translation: CASTPGQGIGNQPQHF.